The 6 T cell receptor beta chains in this list originate from one sample, sequenced in a study of OX40 agonist ivuxolimab in advanced cancers. The data were produced by immunoSEQ multiplex PCR, yet TCRdb's version contains in-frame clones alone and is incomplete. The sample holds approximately 84,000 clones, about nine tenths seen once. This sample comprised CD4+ or CD8+ T cells sorted from blood, obtained in a trial of the OX40 agonist ivuxolimab. The origin of the receptors is an adult with an advanced solid tumor such as melanoma, head and neck, liver or kidney cancer.

The CDR3 region has the DNA TGTGCCAGCAGCGTAGGGGCAGGGCAAGATTCACCCCTCCACTTT. Amino acids: CASSVGAGQDSPLHF. The chain links TRBV9 to TRBJ1-6; D is perhaps TRBD1 (5 bases). With 0 bases removed from V and 8 bases from J, the gap between germline ends came to 12 bases. Germline-derived CDR1 and CDR2 are SGDLS and YYNGEE. The length of the CDR3 is 15 residues.

The chain combines TRBV7-2 with TRBJ1-1; weak D call: TRBD1 (6 bases). CDR1 is SGHTA and CDR2 is FQGNSA in the germline V gene. The germline V and J ends were trimmed by 2 bases and 2 bases, with 15 bases remaining between them. The CDR3 length is 16 residues. The CDR3 DNA reads as TGTGCCAGCAGCTTATTATCAGGGGTTTTAAACACTGAAGCTTTCTTT. Amino acid sequence: CASSLLSGVLNTEAFF.

The chain combines TRBV5-1 with TRBJ2-5; TRBD2 matches 11 bases. This CDR3 is 17 amino acids long. The V gene's germline CDR1 is SGHRS and CDR2 YFSETQ. V lost 4 bases and J lost 1; bases outside the gene matches: 9. In DNA, the CDR3 is TGCGCCAGCAGCCGCGGTAGTAGCGGGGGGGCCCAAGAGACCCAGTACTTC. Amino acids: CASSRGSSGGAQETQYF.

The chain employs TRBV5-6 and TRBJ1-2; TRBD1 is a possible D gene (5 bases). The V end lost 8 bases, the J end lost 2 bases, and 22 bases lay between the germline ends. This CDR3 has 16 amino acids. Germline assignment: CDR1 SGHDT and CDR2 YYEEEE. Written as DNA, the CDR3 is TGTGCCAGTCGGACGGGGGTGCGGTGGGTAAACTATGGCTACACCTTC. Translated: CASRTGVRWVNYGYTF.

The V and J genes are TRBV19 and TRBJ1-5, with 8 positions matching TRBD1. Germline CDR1 is LNHDA and CDR2 is SQIVND (reference sequence). The length of the CDR3 is 13 residues. With V trimmed by 9 bases and J by 4 bases, 5 bases remained unmatched. The CDR3 bases are TGTGCCAGCGGACAGGGACGAAATCAGCCCCAGCATTTT. The encoded protein is CASGQGRNQPQHF.

V usage is TRBV14 and J usage is TRBJ2-1; no definite D call. The CDR3 consists of 15 residues. Trimming removed 0 bases at V and 3 bases at J, with 9 bases between. Germline lookup yields CDR1 SGHDN and CDR2 FVKESK. The DNA of the CDR3 is TGTGCCAGCAGCCAAGAAACAGCTTACTACAATGAGCAGTTCTTC. Amino acids: CASSQETAYYNEQFF. The full variable domain, with the rest looked up from reference TRBV14 and TRBJ2-1, is EAGVTQFPSHSVIEKGQTVTLRCDPISGHDNLYWYRRVMGKEIKFLLHFVKESKQDESGMPNNRFLAERTGGTYSTLKVQPAELEDSGVYFCASSQETAYYNEQFFGPGTRLTVL.